The rows below give T cell receptor beta chains drawn from one sample of a study of blood T cell repertoires in COVID-19. Using immunoSEQ multiplex PCR, the repertoire was profiled, and TCRdb retains in-frame clones only, with some absent. The sample has about 330,000 clones, roughly 87% seen once. The sequencing sample was made of PBMCs or T cells enriched from blood (not recorded which). The source of these receptors is a woman aged 25-40 years who had recovered from COVID-19. CDR3s include the opening cysteine and the closing phenylalanine or tryptophan. Each record gives: clone size, J gene, D gene, V gene, CDR3 DNA, CDR3 protein. D genes are given only for firm matches. Part of the rows lack a size; the others show once, few, many or a class for expanded clones.

>NA|TRBJ2-1|TRBD1|TRBV6-6
TGTGCCAGCAGTTACTCTAGACAGGGCATTTACAATGAGCAGTTCTTC
CASSYSRQGIYNEQFF
>NA|TRBJ1-1|TRBD1|TRBV2
TGTGCCAGCCGAACAGGGGGCTTAGGGAACACTGAAGCTTTCTTT
CASRTGGLGNTEAFF
>once|TRBJ1-2|TRBD1|TRBV29-1
TGCAGCGTAAGACAGGGGAGCTATGGCTACACCTTC
CSVRQGSYGYTF
>NA|TRBJ1-2|TRBD1|TRBV6-5
TGTGCCAGCAGTTCTACCTCAGGGGGCTATGGCTACACCTTC
CASSSTSGGYGYTF
>NA|TRBJ2-5|TRBD2|TRBV30
TGTGCCTGGAGTGTAGGCGGGGGGGAAGAGACCCAGTACTTC
CAWSVGGGEETQYF
>NA|TRBJ1-4|NA|TRBV12-3/TRBV12-4
TGTGCCAGCAGTTCCAGGGGTTGGGAAAAACTGTTTTTT
CASSSRGWEKLFF
>once|TRBJ1-2|NA|TRBV6-5
TGTGCCAGCAGTCAACGGGGCTATGGCTACACCTTC
CASSQRGYGYTF
>NA|TRBJ2-7|NA|TRBV2
TGTGCCAGCATGCCGACAGAACAGTTCTACGAGCAGTACTTC
CASMPTEQFYEQYF
>NA|TRBJ1-1|NA|TRBV28
TGTGCCAGCAGTTTGGCAGGGATAAGGACTGAAGCTTTCTTT
CASSLAGIRTEAFF
>NA|TRBJ1-1|NA|TRBV29-1
TGCAGCGTTGAAGAGGGCCAGTTGAACACTGAAGCTTTCTTT
CSVEEGQLNTEAFF
>NA|TRBJ2-7|TRBD2|TRBV7-2
TGTGCCAGCAGCTTAGTAGCGGGGGTTGGCCACGAGCAGTACTTC
CASSLVAGVGHEQYF
>NA|TRBJ2-5|TRBD2|TRBV5-1
TGCGCCAGCAGGGGAGGGTCTAGCGGACCAGAACCCCAGTACTTC
CASRGGSSGPEPQYF
>NA|TRBJ1-1|NA|TRBV19
TGTGCCAGTAGTTGGAGGGGGGGATGGACTGAAGCTTTCTTT
CASSWRGGWTEAFF
>once|TRBJ2-2|TRBD2|TRBV9
TGTGCCAGCAGCGTAGAGCGGGGGGGAAACACCGGGGAGCTGTTTTTT
CASSVERGGNTGELFF
>NA|TRBJ1-1|NA|TRBV5-4
TGTGCCAGCAGCTTGGCCGGGAGGGGAACTGAAGCTTTCTTT
CASSLAGRGTEAFF
>once|TRBJ2-1|NA|TRBV29-1
TGCAGCGGGCACTACAATGAGCAGTTCTTC
CSGHYNEQFF
>NA|TRBJ1-6|TRBD1|TRBV19
TGTGCCAGTAGTACCATGACAGGGTATAATTCACCCCTCCACTTT
CASSTMTGYNSPLHF
>NA|TRBJ1-6|TRBD1|TRBV2
TGTGCCAGCAGCCTGGGACAGTTTTATAATTCACCCCTCCACTTT
CASSLGQFYNSPLHF
>NA|TRBJ1-4|NA|TRBV19
TGTGCCAGTAGTCCCCTGTTTACAACTAATGAAAAACTGTTTTTT
CASSPLFTTNEKLFF
>NA|TRBJ2-3|NA|TRBV6-1
TGTGCCAGCAGTGAATCGGTAAATGGCGGGGGCGGCTTCGGAGATACGCAGTATTTT
CASSESVNGGGGFGDTQYF
>NA|TRBJ1-1|NA|TRBV6-4
TGTGCCAGCAGTGTAGAAGAGAACACTGAAGCTTTCTTT
CASSVEENTEAFF
>once|TRBJ2-5|NA|TRBV5-6
TGTGCCAGCAGCTTAAGACAGGCGTTAGGGGAGACCCAGTACTTC
CASSLRQALGETQYF
>NA|TRBJ1-6|TRBD1|TRBV7-2
TGTGCCAGCAGCCCGTCCCGGGACAGGGGTTCACCCCTCCACTTT
CASSPSRDRGSPLHF